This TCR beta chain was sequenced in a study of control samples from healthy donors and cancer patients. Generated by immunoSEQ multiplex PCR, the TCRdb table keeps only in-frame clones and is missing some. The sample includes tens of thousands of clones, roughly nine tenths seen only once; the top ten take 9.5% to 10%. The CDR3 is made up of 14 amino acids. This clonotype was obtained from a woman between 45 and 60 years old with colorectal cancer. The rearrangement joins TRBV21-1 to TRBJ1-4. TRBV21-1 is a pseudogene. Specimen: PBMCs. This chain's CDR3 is CASSRVRSNEKLFF. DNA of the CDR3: TGTGCCAGCAGCAGGGTCCGTAGTAATGAAAAACTGTTTTTT.